The 29 T cell receptor beta chains given below trace back to one sample, sequenced in a study of early T cells in non-severe SARS-CoV-2 infection. TCRdb re-derived calls from the 5' RACE reads in MiXCR, one entry per CDR3 protein. This table has under 95,000 distinct CDR3 sequences, 14% to 15% appearing once. Sequenced input: whole blood. These receptors all come from an adult who was a healthcare worker with PCR-confirmed SARS-CoV-2 infection or an uninfected control (not recorded which).

V is TRBV20-1 and J is TRBJ2-7; 8 bases are a match to TRBD2. J was trimmed by 3 bases and V by 0 bases; bases with no gene match: 1. This CDR3 has 13 residues. Germline V gene data show CDR1 as DFQATT and CDR2 as SNEGSKA (reference sequence). The CDR3 DNA reads TGCAGTGCTAGAGACGGGGGGGACTACGAGCAGTACTTC. Translated, it gives CSARDGGDYEQYF.

The chain uses TRBV12-3 or TRBV12-4 and TRBJ2-2; 11 nucleotides agree with TRBD1. The junction had 8 bases not matched to a gene; V was cut back by 6 bases and J by 5 bases. The CDR3 is made up of 16 amino acids. The DNA for the CDR3 is TGTGCCAGCAGCCCCGGGACAGGGGGACGTACCGGGGAGCTGTTTTTT. Protein: CASSPGTGGRTGELFF.

The chain joins TRBV14 to TRBJ2-5; 14 bases match TRBD2. The CDR3 has 16 amino acids. V trimming: 4 bases; J trimming: 4 bases; junction bases outside the gene matches: 5. The germline CDR1 and CDR2 sequences are SGHDN and FVKESK. This CDR3 is CASSPRLAGGPETQYF. CDR3 sequence (DNA): TGTGCCAGCAGCCCTAGACTAGCGGGAGGGCCAGAGACCCAGTACTTC.

V gene TRBV11-2 combines with J gene TRBJ2-1; D unclear. Germline V lookup: CDR1 SGHAT, CDR2 FQNNGV. V shed 5 bases and J shed 7 bases, with 9 bases lying between them. The CDR3 covers 12 residues. The CDR3 DNA sequence: TGTGCCAGCAGCCATTCATGGAATGAGCAGTTCTTC. It specifies CASSHSWNEQFF.

This sequence joins TRBV5-4 and TRBJ1-2, with a possible D match to TRBD1 (5 bases). CDR3 length: 11 residues. The V and J ends lost 7 bases and 6 bases respectively, with 10 bases between them. CDR1 and CDR2 (germline): SGHNT, YYREEE (reference sequence). The CDR3 here is CASSGLNGYTF. In nucleotides, the CDR3 is TGTGCCAGCTCGGGACTAAATGGCTACACCTTC.

This clonotype was picked up a small number of times. The chain links TRBV7-2 to TRBJ2-1; 7 bases fit TRBD2. This CDR3 comprises 15 residues. Germline loops: CDR1 SGHTA, CDR2 FQGNSA. Trimming cost V 6 bases and J 9 bases; bases outside gene matches: 14. CDR3 bases: TGTGCCAGCAGTTTCCGAGGGAGGGCCCGCGGTGAGCAGTTCTTC. This gives the protein CASSFRGRARGEQFF.

V is TRBV28 and J is TRBJ1-4, with a tentative D call TRBD1 (5 bases). Germline V gene lookup returns CDR1 MDHEN and CDR2 SYDVKM. V was clipped by 6 bases and J by 10 bases, with 12 bases between them. The CDR3 is 12 residues long. Here the CDR3 reads CASSNGGGKLFF. The CDR3 bases are TGTGCCAGCAGCAACGGTGGGGGAAAACTGTTTTTT.

This clonotype was counted at least ten times. V gene TRBV20-1 combines with J gene TRBJ1-5; no clear D. Germline V gene sequence: CDR1 DFQATT, CDR2 SNEGSKA (reference sequence). V was pared by 6 bases and J by 6 bases, with 12 bases between. CDR3 size: 12 residues. The chain's CDR3 is CSALDGPQPQHF. CDR3 DNA sequence: TGCAGTGCCCTGGACGGACCTCAGCCCCAGCATTTT.

The genes are TRBV7-2 and TRBJ1-5; 7 bases are a match to TRBD1. Germline values: CDR1 SGHTA, CDR2 FQGNSA. CDR3 length: 14 residues. The V segment lost 5 bases and the J segment 3 bases; nucleotides outside the gene matches: 4. CDR3 protein: CASSRDRVNQPQHF. Written as DNA, the CDR3 is TGTGCCAGCAGCCGTGACAGGGTCAATCAGCCCCAGCATTTT.

This rearrangement joins TRBV9 to TRBJ2-2, with D tentatively TRBD1 or TRBD2 (5 bases each). From germline, CDR1 is SGDLS and CDR2 YYNGEE. This CDR3 is built from 15 residues. Deletions cut 0 bases from V and 6 bases from J, with 12 bases between. Here the CDR3 DNA reads TGTGCCAGCAGCGTAGACTGGGACGTCGCCGGGGAGCTGTTTTTT. As protein: CASSVDWDVAGELFF.

This clonotype was found many times. V is TRBV5-5 and J is TRBJ1-5; D not resolved. The V end lost 1 base, the J end lost 4 bases, and 9 bases lay between the germline ends. The germline V gene has CDR1 SGHKS and CDR2 YYEKEE (reference sequence). The CDR3 has 14 amino acids. Here the CDR3 DNA reads TGTGCCAGCAGCTTGAAAGGGTTAAATCAGCCCCAGCATTTT. It codes for CASSLKGLNQPQHF.

This clonotype has more than one count but fewer than ten. CDR3 sequence: CASSLGGSNQPQHF. The CDR3 nucleotides read TGTGCCAGCAGTTTAGGGGGCAGCAATCAGCCCCAGCATTTT. V is TRBV12-3 or TRBV12-4 and J is TRBJ1-5; D perhaps matches TRBD1 (5 bases). V was pared by 1 base and J by 1 base, with 5 bases between. The CDR3 contains 14 residues.

The gene calls are TRBV30 and TRBJ2-1; 14 bases line up with TRBD2. In germline, CDR1 is GTSNPN, CDR2 SVGIG (reference sequence). The V and J ends lost 3 bases and 7 bases, in that order; junction bases with no gene match: 8. This CDR3 is 16 amino acids long. The CDR3 region is CAWRPAGTSGGNEQFF. In nucleotides, the CDR3 is TGTGCCTGGAGACCTGCCGGGACTAGCGGGGGAAATGAGCAGTTCTTC.

This clonotype occurred many times. The rearrangement joins TRBV2 to TRBJ2-6, with D uncertain. Per the germline V gene, CDR1 is SNHLY and CDR2 is FYNNEI. The length of the CDR3 is 14 residues. Trimming took 4 bases from V and 0 from J, leaving 4 bases between them. CDR3 sequence: CASSGSSGANVLTF. The CDR3 nucleotides are TGTGCCAGCAGTGGAAGCTCTGGGGCCAACGTCCTGACTTTC. The variable domain in full, with the rest retrieved from reference TRBV2 and TRBJ2-6, is EPEVTQTPSHQVTQMGQEVILRCVPISNHLYFYWYRQILGQKVEFLVSFYNNEISEKSEIFDDQFSVERPDGSNFTLKIRSTKLEDSAMYFCASSGSSGANVLTFGAGSRLTVL.

This clonotype was seen only a few times. Compared with germline, one end of the junction differs, possibly owing to a read error. V and J are TRBV6-2 or TRBV6-3 and TRBJ2-1; TRBD2 matches 8 bases. The CDR3 spans 13 residues. Germline loops: CDR1 MNHEY, CDR2 SVGEGT. As DNA, the CDR3 is TGTGCCAGCAGTTACATGGGAGGGACTAGTTCCCTCTTC. Its translation: CASSYMGGTSSLF.

The genes are TRBV7-9 and TRBJ2-7; the D gene is possibly TRBD2 (7 bases). Germline assignment: CDR1 SEHNR and CDR2 FQNEAQ (reference sequence). The germline V and J ends were trimmed by 5 bases and 1 base, with 21 bases remaining between them. CDR3 size: 17 residues. CDR3 protein: CASSPIGGADKSYEQYF. CDR3 DNA: TGTGCCAGCAGCCCAATAGGGGGGGCGGACAAATCCTACGAGCAGTACTTC. Drawing the rest from reference TRBV7-9 and TRBJ2-7, the complete variable domain is DTGVSQNPRHKITKRGQNVTFRCDPISEHNRLYWYRQTLGQGPEFLTYFQNEAQLEKSRLLSDRFSAERPKGSFSTLEIQRTEQGDSAMYLCASSPIGGADKSYEQYFGPGTRLTVT.

The chain joins TRBV28 to TRBJ2-2; D is ambiguous. Germline assignment: CDR1 MDHEN and CDR2 SYDVKM. The CDR3 has 11 residues. The ends were cut back, 4 bases at V and 4 bases at J, with 1 base in the middle. CDR3 residues: CASSSTGELFF. DNA for the CDR3: TGTGCCAGCAGTTCCACCGGGGAGCTGTTTTTT.

This clonotype was seen many times. This chain links TRBV12-3 or TRBV12-4 with TRBJ2-1; 7 bases line up with TRBD2. V shed 6 bases, J shed 8 bases, and the junction held 13 bases outside the gene matches. This CDR3 is 15 amino acids long. Here the CDR3 DNA reads TGTGCCAGCAGACTGGGAGGGGACGCGCGGGATGAGCAGTTCTTC. The encoded protein is CASRLGGDARDEQFF.

The V gene is TRBV2, the J gene TRBJ2-5, with a weak D call TRBD1 (6 bases). CDR3 length equals 12 residues. Germline CDR1 and CDR2: SNHLY and FYNNEI. Trimming took off 10 bases at V and 0 bases at J, with 9 bases between the two ends. As DNA, the CDR3 is TGTGCCACCCGGACAGACCAAGAGACCCAGTACTTC. This sequence encodes CATRTDQETQYF.

This clonotype was observed many times. The chain combines TRBV7-2 with TRBJ2-3; a weak D match, TRBD2 (6 bases). CDR3 length: 16 residues. CDR1 and CDR2 (germline): SGHTA, FQGNSA. V was trimmed by 1 base and J by 0 bases, leaving 11 bases between them. CDR3 sequence reads: CASSLVGTYSTDTQYF. In DNA, the CDR3 is TGTGCCAGCAGCTTAGTGGGGACTTATAGCACAGATACGCAGTATTTT.

The chain employs TRBV14 and TRBJ2-1; weak D call: TRBD2 (6 bases). This CDR3 is 14 amino acids long. CDR1 is SGHDN, CDR2 FVKESK, per germline. Deletions cut 7 bases from V and 4 bases from J, with 14 bases between. The CDR3 loop reads CASTQTGGYNEQFF. CDR3 sequence (DNA): TGTGCCAGCACTCAGACTGGGGGGTACAATGAGCAGTTCTTC.

The CDR3 loop reads CASSLRTSGRNTGELFF. For the CDR3, the DNA is TGTGCCAGTAGCCTTCGAACTAGCGGGAGAAACACCGGGGAGCTGTTTTTT. The genes are TRBV19 and TRBJ2-2, with 11 positions matching TRBD2. Trimming took 6 bases from V and 2 from J; bases not matched to a gene: 8. The CDR3 sequence is 17 residues long. The germline CDR1 and CDR2 sequences are LNHDA and SQIVND (reference sequence).

This chain uses TRBV6-6 with TRBJ2-3; no definite D call. There are 14 residues in the CDR3. Germline lookup yields CDR1 MNHNY and CDR2 SVGAGI (reference sequence). V shed 2 bases and J shed 2 bases, with 8 bases lying between them. CDR3 nucleotides: TGTGCCAGCAGTTACCCTAGTACCACAGATACGCAGTATTTT. This gives the protein CASSYPSTTDTQYF.

This clonotype has only a few counts. V usage is TRBV9 and J usage is TRBJ1-2; D is ambiguous. This CDR3 is built from 11 residues. Deletions cut 7 bases from V and 7 bases from J, with 11 bases between. CDR1 is SGDLS and CDR2 is YYNGEE in the germline V gene. The CDR3 is CASGGYPGYTF. CDR3 in DNA: TGTGCCAGCGGAGGCTACCCTGGCTACACCTTC.

This clonotype was detected many times. The chain employs TRBV11-2 and TRBJ1-1, with no clear D. Trimming took 1 base from V and 1 from J, leaving 7 bases between them. Germline V lookup: CDR1 SGHAT, CDR2 FQNNGV. CDR3 length: 14 residues. CDR3 nucleotide sequence: TGTGCCAGCAGCTTAGGCCTCAGGAACACTGAAGCTTTCTTT. Protein: CASSLGLRNTEAFF. The entire variable domain, with the rest obtained from reference TRBV11-2 and TRBJ1-1, is as follows: EAGVAQSPRYKIIEKRQSVAFWCNPISGHATLYWYQQILGQGPKLLIQFQNNGVVDDSQLPKDRFSAERLKGVDSTLKIQPAKLEDSAVYLCASSLGLRNTEAFFGQGTRLTVV.

This clonotype was detected ten times or more. The rearrangement joins TRBV29-1 to TRBJ1-1; no clear D gene. V lost 5 bases to trimming and J lost 5 bases, with 12 bases between them. Germline values: CDR1 SQVTM, CDR2 ANQGSEA. The CDR3 extends over 12 amino acids. CDR3 amino acids: CSVWDSWTEAFF. CDR3 DNA: TGCAGCGTTTGGGATTCCTGGACTGAAGCTTTCTTT.

The gene calls are TRBV12-3 or TRBV12-4 and TRBJ2-3; TRBD2 matches 15 bases. The trim removed 3 bases at V and 7 bases at J, leaving 2 bases unmatched. The CDR3 has 15 amino acids. CDR3 in amino acids: CASSLGTSGRNTQYF. The CDR3 DNA reads TGTGCCAGCAGTTTGGGGACTAGCGGGAGGAATACGCAGTATTTT.

This clonotype has more than one count but fewer than ten. The V and J genes are TRBV20-1 and TRBJ1-2; 8 bases fit TRBD1. This CDR3 contains 15 residues. With 5 bases clipped from V and 7 bases from J, the junction kept 15 bases outside the gene matches. Germline values: CDR1 DFQATT, CDR2 SNEGSKA (reference sequence). CDR3 DNA: TGCAGTGCTGATCCTCCCGGACAGGGAGGATCTGGCTACACCTTC. This translates into CSADPPGQGGSGYTF.

V is TRBV18 and J is TRBJ1-2; D perhaps matches TRBD1 (6 bases). Germline loops: CDR1 KGHSH, CDR2 LQKENI. This CDR3 region has 14 residues. The ends were cut back, 2 bases at V and 4 bases at J, with 11 bases in the middle. In DNA, the CDR3 is TGTGCCAGCTCACCAAATGAAGGGGGCTATGGCTACACCTTC. Translated, it gives CASSPNEGGYGYTF. The complete variable domain, with remaining parts taken from reference TRBV18 and TRBJ1-2, reads NAGVMQNPRHLVRRRGQEARLRCSPMKGHSHVYWYRQLPEEGLKFMVYLQKENIIDESGMPKERFSAEFPKEGPSILRIQQVVRGDSAAYFCASSPNEGGYGYTFGSGTRLTVV.